The sequence of this TCR beta chain was determined in a study of siplizumab effects on memory and regulatory T cells. Notes on the study in general: Left unconfirmed was the suppressive function of proliferating Tregs from siplizumab cultures. Siplizumab led to significantly less abundant alloreactive sequences that could be traced back to unstimulated CD4+ memory cells. The alloresponse seemed to draw substantially on naive T cells, which appeared more diverse than memory cells.

On this clone: Its antigen is still unknown.

Germline-derived CDR1 and CDR2 are SEHNR and FQNEAQ (reference sequence). Trimming took off 7 bases at V and 8 bases at J, with 14 bases between the two ends. CDR3 length equals 13 residues. Method: immunoSEQ multiplex PCR; TCRdb's copy keeps in-frame clones and lacks some. Of around 100,000 clones in the sample, nearly 95% were seen once. The receptor was derived from a human donor in good health. The V call is TRBV7-9, the J call TRBJ1-4; D not resolved. The sample taken for sequencing was non-Treg CD4+ T cells sorted from blood. Here the CDR3 reads CASTPRLGEKLFF. The DNA for the CDR3 is TGTGCCAGCACCCCAAGGCTGGGGGAAAAACTGTTTTTT.